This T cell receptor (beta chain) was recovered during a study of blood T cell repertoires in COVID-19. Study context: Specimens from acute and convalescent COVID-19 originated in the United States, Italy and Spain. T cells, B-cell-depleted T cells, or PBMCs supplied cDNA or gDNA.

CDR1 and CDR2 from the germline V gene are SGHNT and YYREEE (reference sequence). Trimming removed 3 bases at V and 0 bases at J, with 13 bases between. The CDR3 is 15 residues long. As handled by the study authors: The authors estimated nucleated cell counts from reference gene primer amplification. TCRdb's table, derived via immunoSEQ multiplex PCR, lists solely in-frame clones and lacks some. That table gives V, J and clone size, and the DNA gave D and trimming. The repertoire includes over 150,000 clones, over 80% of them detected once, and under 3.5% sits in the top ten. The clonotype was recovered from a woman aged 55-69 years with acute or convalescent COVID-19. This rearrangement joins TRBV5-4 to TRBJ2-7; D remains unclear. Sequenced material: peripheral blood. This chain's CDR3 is CASSSDSGLSYEQYF. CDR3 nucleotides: TGTGCCAGCAGCTCAGACTCGGGTCTCTCCTACGAGCAGTACTTC.